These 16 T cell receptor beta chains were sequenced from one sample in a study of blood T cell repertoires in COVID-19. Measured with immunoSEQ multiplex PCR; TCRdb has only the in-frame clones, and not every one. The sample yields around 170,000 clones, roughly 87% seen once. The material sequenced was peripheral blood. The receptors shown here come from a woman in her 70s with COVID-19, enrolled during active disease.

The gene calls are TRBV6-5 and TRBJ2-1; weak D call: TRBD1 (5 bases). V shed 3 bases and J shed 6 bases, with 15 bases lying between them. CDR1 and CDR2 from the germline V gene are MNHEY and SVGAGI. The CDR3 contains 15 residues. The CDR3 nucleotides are TGTGCCAGCAGTTATGACAGAACAGTGACCAATGAGCAGTTCTTC. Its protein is CASSYDRTVTNEQFF.

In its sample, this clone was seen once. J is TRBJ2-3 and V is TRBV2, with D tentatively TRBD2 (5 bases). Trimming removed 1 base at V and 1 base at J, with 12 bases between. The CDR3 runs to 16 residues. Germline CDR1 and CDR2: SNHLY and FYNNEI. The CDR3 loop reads CASSEVGGRGTDTQYF. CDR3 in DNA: TGTGCCAGCAGTGAAGTGGGCGGGCGGGGCACAGATACGCAGTATTTT.

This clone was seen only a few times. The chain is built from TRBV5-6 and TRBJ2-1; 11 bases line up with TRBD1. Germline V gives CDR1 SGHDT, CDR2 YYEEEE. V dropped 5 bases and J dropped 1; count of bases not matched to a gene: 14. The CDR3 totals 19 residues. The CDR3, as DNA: TGTGCCAGCAGTTGGGGGACAGGGGGATATAGGGGATCCTACAATGAGCAGTTCTTC. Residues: CASSWGTGGYRGSYNEQFF.

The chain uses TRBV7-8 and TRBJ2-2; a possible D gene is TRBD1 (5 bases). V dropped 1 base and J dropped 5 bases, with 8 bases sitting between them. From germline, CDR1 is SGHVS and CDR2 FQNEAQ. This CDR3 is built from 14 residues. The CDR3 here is CASSLGRDTGELFF. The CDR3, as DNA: TGTGCCAGCAGCTTAGGCAGGGATACCGGGGAGCTGTTTTTT.

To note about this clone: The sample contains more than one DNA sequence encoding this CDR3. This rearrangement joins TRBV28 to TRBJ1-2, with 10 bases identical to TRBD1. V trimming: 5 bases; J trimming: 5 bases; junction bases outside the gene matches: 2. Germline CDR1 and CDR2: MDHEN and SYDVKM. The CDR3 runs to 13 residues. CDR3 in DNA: TGTGCCAGCAGTCGACAGGGGGCATATGGCTACACCTTC. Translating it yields CASSRQGAYGYTF.

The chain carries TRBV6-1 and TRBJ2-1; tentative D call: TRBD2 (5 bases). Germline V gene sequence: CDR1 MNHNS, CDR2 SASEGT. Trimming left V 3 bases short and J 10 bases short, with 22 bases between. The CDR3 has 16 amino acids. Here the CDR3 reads CASSDGIMLAQLEQFF. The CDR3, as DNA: TGTGCCAGCAGTGACGGAATCATGCTAGCTCAACTAGAGCAGTTCTTC.

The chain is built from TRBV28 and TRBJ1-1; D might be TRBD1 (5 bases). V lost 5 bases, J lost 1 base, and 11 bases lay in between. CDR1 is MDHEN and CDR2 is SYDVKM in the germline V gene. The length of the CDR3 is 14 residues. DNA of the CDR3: TGTGCCAGCAGTGTGGCGGGGGGGAACACTGAAGCTTTCTTT. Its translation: CASSVAGGNTEAFF.

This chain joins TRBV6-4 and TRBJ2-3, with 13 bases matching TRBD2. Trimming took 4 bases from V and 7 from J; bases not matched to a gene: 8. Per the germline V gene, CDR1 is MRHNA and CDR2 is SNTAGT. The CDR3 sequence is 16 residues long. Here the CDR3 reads CASSGALAGGPNTQYF. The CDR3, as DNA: TGTGCCAGCAGTGGCGCACTAGCGGGAGGGCCAAATACGCAGTATTTT.

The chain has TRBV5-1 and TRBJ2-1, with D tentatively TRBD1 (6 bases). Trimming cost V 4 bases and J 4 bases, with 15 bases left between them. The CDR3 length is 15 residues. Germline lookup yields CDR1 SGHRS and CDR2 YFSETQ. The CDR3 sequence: CASSIDEQGYNEQFF. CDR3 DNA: TGCGCCAGCAGCATAGACGAACAGGGTTACAATGAGCAGTTCTTC.

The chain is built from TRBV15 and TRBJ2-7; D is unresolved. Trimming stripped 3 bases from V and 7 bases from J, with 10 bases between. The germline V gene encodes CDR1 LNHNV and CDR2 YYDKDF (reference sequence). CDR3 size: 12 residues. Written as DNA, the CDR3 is TGTGCCACCAGCAGTGTTTTGAGTGAGCAGTACTTC. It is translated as CATSSVLSEQYF. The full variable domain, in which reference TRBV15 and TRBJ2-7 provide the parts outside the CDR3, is DAMVIQNPRYQVTQFGKPVTLSCSQTLNHNVMYWYQQKSSQAPKLLFHYYDKDFNNEADTPDNFQSRRPNTSFCFLDIRSPGLGDTAMYLCATSSVLSEQYFGPGTRLTVT.

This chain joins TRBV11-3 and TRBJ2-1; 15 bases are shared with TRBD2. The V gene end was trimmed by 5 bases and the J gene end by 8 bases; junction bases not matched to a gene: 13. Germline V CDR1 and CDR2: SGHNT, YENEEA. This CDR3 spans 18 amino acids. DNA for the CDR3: TGTGCCAGCAGCGCGGGACTAGCGGGAGGCCTCGGATTCGATGAGCAGTTCTTC. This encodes CASSAGLAGGLGFDEQFF.

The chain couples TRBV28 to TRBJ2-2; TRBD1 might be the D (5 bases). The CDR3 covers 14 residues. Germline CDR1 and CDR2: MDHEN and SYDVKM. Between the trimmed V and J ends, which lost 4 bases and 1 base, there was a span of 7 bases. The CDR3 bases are TGTGCCAGCAGTTATACAGGGAACACCGGGGAGCTGTTTTTT. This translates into CASSYTGNTGELFF.

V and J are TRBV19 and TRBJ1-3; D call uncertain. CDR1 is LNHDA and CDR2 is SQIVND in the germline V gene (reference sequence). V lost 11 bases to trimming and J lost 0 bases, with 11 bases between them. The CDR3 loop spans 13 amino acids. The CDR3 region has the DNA TGTGCCCCTCGGGGTAGCTCTGGAAACACCATATATTTT. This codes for CAPRGSSGNTIYF. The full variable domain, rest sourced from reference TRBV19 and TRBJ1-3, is DGGITQSPKYLFRKEGQNVTLSCEQNLNHDAMYWYRQDPGQGLRLIYYSQIVNDFQKGDIAEGYSVSREKKESFPLTVTSAQKNPTAFYLCAPRGSSGNTIYFGEGSWLTVV.

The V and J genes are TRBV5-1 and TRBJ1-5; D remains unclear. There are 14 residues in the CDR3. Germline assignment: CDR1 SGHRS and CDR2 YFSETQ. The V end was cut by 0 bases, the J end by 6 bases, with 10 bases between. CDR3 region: CASSLDSGTQPQHF. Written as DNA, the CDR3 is TGCGCCAGCAGCTTGGACTCGGGAACTCAGCCCCAGCATTTT.

The CDR3 loop is CASSQTGTEKQTQYF. Written as DNA, the CDR3 is TGCGCCAGCAGCCAGACCGGGACAGAAAAACAGACCCAGTACTTC. This chain joins TRBV5-1 and TRBJ2-5; 7 bases map to TRBD1. The junction had 12 bases not matched to a gene; V was cut back by 4 bases and J by 6 bases. CDR1 SGHRS and CDR2 YFSETQ come from the germline V gene. CDR3 length equals 15 residues.

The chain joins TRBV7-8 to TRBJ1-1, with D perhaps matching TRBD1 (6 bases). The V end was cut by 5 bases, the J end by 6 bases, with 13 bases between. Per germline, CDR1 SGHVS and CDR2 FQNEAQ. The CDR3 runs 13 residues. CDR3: CASSLHRDAEAFF. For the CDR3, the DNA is TGTGCCAGCAGCCTTCACAGGGACGCTGAAGCTTTCTTT.